The 29 T cell receptor beta chains reported below all come from one sample, sequenced in a study of T cells in severe cutaneous drug reactions. TCR subtype-specific primers in iRepertoire multiplex PCR prepared libraries for bulk and single-cell sequencing. Reprocessing the multiplex PCR reads, TCRdb reports a single entry for every CDR3 protein and omits DNA. The specimen's table records 20,000 to 25,000 distinct CDR3 sequences. The patients sequenced had a carbamazepine-induced Stevens-Johnson syndrome or toxic epidermal necrolysis reaction. The specimen sequenced was PBMCs. Receptor source: a human donor with toxic epidermal necrolysis, a severe cutaneous drug reaction.

The rearrangement joins TRBV20-1 to TRBJ2-3; checking the TCRdb D call of TRBD1 is not possible without DNA. Germline CDR1 reads DFQATT; CDR2 reads SNEGSKA (reference sequence). CDR3 length: 14 amino acids. CDR3 sequence: CSAPTGEWGYTQYF.

The V and J genes are TRBV5-6 and TRBJ2-1. From germline, CDR1 is SGHDT and CDR2 YYEEEE. The CDR3 has 18 residues. The CDR3 sequence is CASSLGGGVGSSYNEQFF.

V usage is TRBV7-9 and J usage is TRBJ1-2. CDR1 and CDR2 from the germline V gene are SEHNR and FQNEAQ (reference sequence). The CDR3 runs to 14 residues. The CDR3 protein is CASSLAQAAYGYTF.

The chain recombines TRBV9 with TRBJ2-2; TCRdb names TRBD1, which stays unverified in the absence of DNA. CDR3 length: 16 amino acids. Germline V gene lookup returns CDR1 SGDLS and CDR2 YYNGEE. CDR3 sequence: CASSVYGTTNTGELFF.

The chain recombines TRBV29-1 with TRBJ2-7; TCRdb lists TRBD2, though no DNA is available to test this call. The CDR3 is made up of 13 amino acids. CDR1 is SQVTM and CDR2 is ANQGSEA in the germline V gene. CDR3 region: CSVDGTSQYEQYF.

The chain employs TRBV15 and TRBJ2-7. Germline V CDR1 and CDR2: LNHNV, YYDKDF (reference sequence). The CDR3 has 14 residues. CDR3 in amino acids: CATSRTGGPYEQYF.

The CDR3 reads CASSHGDGKSSPLHF. The chain links TRBV4-2 to TRBJ1-6. Germline loops: CDR1 LGHNA, CDR2 YNFKEQ. The CDR3 runs to 15 residues.

The chain employs TRBV28 and TRBJ1-5. Per germline, CDR1 MDHEN and CDR2 SYDVKM. The CDR3 covers 13 residues. The CDR3 loop reads CAIRGIGNQPQHF.

The genes are TRBV5-1 and TRBJ2-1; as DNA is missing, the TRBD1 call by TCRdb cannot be tested. The CDR3 extends over 15 amino acids. Germline lookup yields CDR1 SGHRS and CDR2 YFSETQ. The CDR3 sequence is CASSPGQISYNEQFF.

Its frequency marks this clonotype as medium-sized (0.01 to 0.1%). The rearrangement uses TRBV28 and TRBJ2-3; TCRdb gives TRBD2 as the D gene, but with no DNA this cannot be confirmed. This CDR3 region has 13 residues. Germline CDR1 reads MDHEN; CDR2 reads SYDVKM. The CDR3: CASSWDFTDTQYF.

The chain recombines TRBV4-1 with TRBJ1-2; TCRdb selects TRBD1, and the lack of DNA leaves this call unchecked. Germline V lookup: CDR1 MGHRA, CDR2 YSYEKL. The CDR3 length is 14 residues. The CDR3 sequence is CASSQVVSPWGYTF.

The rearrangement uses TRBV7-2 and TRBJ1-1; TCRdb outputs TRBD1, but without DNA this stays unchecked. The CDR3 is 13 amino acids. Germline CDR1 and CDR2: SGHTA and FQGNSA. CDR3 sequence: CASSLSRDTEAFF.

The chain joins TRBV5-1 to TRBJ2-1; TCRdb designates TRBD1, a call that cannot be tested without DNA. Germline CDR1 is SGHRS and CDR2 is YFSETQ. The CDR3 sequence is 16 residues long. This CDR3 is CASSSRGGALENEQFF.

This rearrangement joins TRBV28 to TRBJ2-1; TCRdb reports TRBD2, a call that lacks DNA to check it against. The CDR3 spans 19 residues. Germline loops: CDR1 MDHEN, CDR2 SYDVKM. This CDR3 reads CASSRSYGLAGEPYNEQFF.

The chain carries TRBV14 and TRBJ2-2. The CDR3 is made up of 16 amino acids. Germline CDR1 and CDR2: SGHDN and FVKESK. CDR3 sequence: CASSQVSPFGARELFF.

Considering frequency, this clonotype is medium-sized. J is TRBJ1-5 and V is TRBV9. CDR3 size: 13 residues. Per germline, CDR1 SGDLS and CDR2 YYNGEE. The CDR3 sequence is CASSEGPNQPQHF.

J is TRBJ2-1 and V is TRBV7-2; TCRdb picks TRBD1, but there is no DNA to check that call. The length of the CDR3 is 13 residues. CDR1 SGHTA and CDR2 FQGNSA come from the germline V gene. The CDR3 region is CASSKRTDNEQFF. The variable domain in full, with the rest retrieved from reference TRBV7-2 and TRBJ2-1, is GAGVSQSPSNKVTEKGKDVELRCDPISGHTALYWYRQSLGQGLEFLIYFQGNSAPDKSGLPSDRFSAERTGGSVSTLTIQRTQQEDSAVYLCASSKRTDNEQFFGPGTRLTVL.

The V and J genes are TRBV29-1 and TRBJ2-1; the D gene TCRdb calls, TRBD2, cannot be checked with no DNA. Germline values: CDR1 SQVTM, CDR2 ANQGSEA. CDR3 length: 13 residues. The CDR3 is CSATSGLYNEQFF.

CDR3 amino acids: CSARDPLVHRVNTEAFF. The rearrangement joins TRBV20-1 to TRBJ1-1; TCRdb returns TRBD1, unconfirmable since there is no DNA. This CDR3 contains 17 residues. Germline CDR1 DFQATT, CDR2 SNEGSKA (reference sequence).

The chain has TRBV27 and TRBJ2-2; without DNA, the TCRdb call of TRBD2 cannot be checked. The CDR3 spans 14 residues. CDR1 and CDR2 (germline): MNHEY, SMNVEV (reference sequence). CDR3 sequence reads: CASSFLPGAGELFF.

The gene calls are TRBV5-4 and TRBJ2-2; checking the TCRdb D call of TRBD1 is not possible without DNA. CDR1 and CDR2 (germline): SGHNT, YYREEE (reference sequence). The CDR3 is 15 amino acids. The CDR3 here is CASSLGQGLAGELFF.

Here the CDR3 reads CASSDLDEQFF. The chain carries TRBV25-1 and TRBJ2-1. CDR3 size: 11 residues. CDR1 is MGHDK and CDR2 is SYGVNS in the germline V gene.

The chain has TRBV29-1 and TRBJ2-1; the D call from TCRdb, TRBD2, cannot be confirmed without DNA. The CDR3 contains 14 residues. The germline V gene encodes CDR1 SQVTM and CDR2 ANQGSEA. The CDR3 loop is CSVESRGSLNEQFF.

The rearrangement joins TRBV3-1 to TRBJ2-4; there is no DNA to check the TCRdb D call of TRBD2. Germline V gene sequence: CDR1 LGHDT, CDR2 YNNKEL (reference sequence). The CDR3 sequence is 16 residues long. The CDR3 here is CASSLTSGIAKNIQYF.

The gene calls are TRBV3-1 and TRBJ1-4; as DNA is missing, the TRBD1 call by TCRdb cannot be tested. The length of the CDR3 is 15 residues. Germline loops: CDR1 LGHDT, CDR2 YNNKEL (reference sequence). This CDR3 reads CASSRAQGIGEKLFF.

The chain uses TRBV20-1 and TRBJ1-1; TCRdb outputs TRBD1, but without DNA this stays unchecked. Germline values: CDR1 DFQATT, CDR2 SNEGSKA (reference sequence). The CDR3 consists of 12 residues. The CDR3 sequence: CSARRDRREAFF.

This clonotype is called medium-sized based on its frequency. The V and J genes are TRBV6-8 and TRBJ2-7; TCRdb's D call, TRBD1, is unchecked because there is no DNA. CDR3 length equals 17 residues. Germline CDR1 and CDR2: MNHGY and SAAAGT. CDR3 in amino acids: CASRDLAGQPVTYEQYF.

This chain joins TRBV6-5 and TRBJ2-7; as DNA is missing, the TRBD1 call by TCRdb cannot be tested. CDR1 and CDR2 (germline): MNHEY, SVGAGI. The CDR3 is made up of 18 amino acids. The CDR3 protein is CASSLRTSGTGGSYEQYF.

J is TRBJ1-2 and V is TRBV11-2. CDR3 length: 12 amino acids. The germline CDR1 and CDR2 sequences are SGHAT and FQNNGV. CDR3 residues: CASSPTGYGYTF.